This T cell receptor beta chain comes out of a study of regulatory T cells in long-lasting Graves disease. According to the study, TCR beta libraries were built with iRepertoire HTBI primers and CDR3-region Arm-PCR. As processed by the authors: Samples jointly harbored 55 to 75 TRBV and fewer than 15 TRBJ segments. TCRdb passed the multiplex PCR reads through MiXCR, listing each CDR3 protein once. TCRdb's processing, not the authors' own work, is the source of the V and J calls. The data contain approximately 540,000 distinct CDR3 sequences, around 12% of them singletons. This clonotype was counted ten times or more. Between the trimmed V and J ends, which lost 6 bases and 6 bases, there was a span of 4 bases. CDR3 length: 10 residues. The germline CDR1 and CDR2 sequences are MNHEY and SMNVEV (reference sequence). Documented time point: newly diagnosed GD, antithyroid drugs for less than 3 months. RNA extracted from PBMCs served as the sequencing template. Enrollment of patients was through an endocrinology department in Xi'an, China.

Separately, the same data were catalogued under a study of T cells in Graves' hyperthyroidism and ophthalmopathy. As reported in that work: Orbital computed tomography and thyroid ultrasound, together with serum TRAb and thyroxine and clinical symptoms, were used for diagnoses. A median about 6.2 months before onset, the model predicted ophthalmopathy.

The sequence came from a woman aged 25-40 years with Graves disease. The V call is TRBV27, the J call TRBJ2-3; D not certain. Sample: peripheral blood mononuclear cells (PBMCs), taken at new diagnosis, from a patient treated with antithyroid drugs. CDR3 sequence (DNA): TGTGCCAGCAGGGGGGATACGCAGTATTTT. Amino acids: CASRGDTQYF.